The 10 T cell receptor beta chains reported below all come from one sample, sequenced in a study of cytomegalovirus exposure and HLA in healthy donors. The PCR was carried out with 60 Vbeta primers and 13 Jbeta primers. Method: immunoSEQ multiplex PCR; TCRdb's copy keeps in-frame clones and lacks some. Among 200,000 to 250,000 clones listed, 70% to 80% were seen once. Material: PBMCs. All receptors come from a woman in her 30s in good health and CMV-seronegative.

The J gene is TRBJ2-3, the V gene TRBV2; 14 bases line up with TRBD2. CDR3 length equals 17 residues. The ends lost 5 bases at V and 0 bases at J; junction bases unmatched: 4. The V gene's germline CDR1 is SNHLY and CDR2 FYNNEI. The CDR3 loop is CASSTTSGGASTDTQYF. For the CDR3, the DNA is TGTGCCAGCAGTACGACTAGCGGGGGGGCAAGCACAGATACGCAGTATTTT.

This rearrangement joins TRBV6-5 to TRBJ2-1, with D unresolved. CDR1 and CDR2 from the germline V gene are MNHEY and SVGAGI. The CDR3 runs to 13 residues. Trimming shortened V by 5 bases and J by 9 bases, and 14 bases separated the two germline ends. The CDR3: CASSDPTTVEQFF. CDR3 in DNA: TGTGCCAGCAGTGACCCTACTACGGTTGAGCAGTTCTTC.

CDR3 protein: CATSLSGTAETQYF. CDR3 DNA: TGTGCCACCAGCTTATCCGGGACAGCAGAGACCCAGTACTTC. V and J are TRBV15 and TRBJ2-5; 7 nucleotides match TRBD1. This CDR3 region has 14 residues. V dropped 5 bases and J dropped 4; count of bases not matched to a gene: 7. Germline V gene data show CDR1 as LNHNV and CDR2 as YYDKDF (reference sequence). Based on the CDR3 plus reference TRBV15 and TRBJ2-5, the full variable domain is DAMVIQNPRYQVTQFGKPVTLSCSQTLNHNVMYWYQQKSSQAPKLLFHYYDKDFNNEADTPDNFQSRRPNTSFCFLDIRSPGLGDTAMYLCATSLSGTAETQYFGPGTRLLVL.

The chain joins TRBV11-1 to TRBJ1-1, with 7 bases aligning to TRBD1. V was pared by 6 bases and J by 1 base, with 8 bases of the junction left unmatched. CDR1 is SGHAT and CDR2 is FQDESV in the germline V gene (reference sequence). The CDR3 runs to 15 residues. The DNA of the CDR3 is TGTGCCAGCAGTTATTCCGGGACAGCGAACACTGAAGCTTTCTTT. Its translation is CASSYSGTANTEAFF.

The rearrangement uses TRBV7-9 and TRBJ2-7; 8 bases fit TRBD1. The CDR3 consists of 14 residues. The germline CDR1 and CDR2 sequences are SEHNR and FQNEAQ (reference sequence). V gave up 1 base and J gave up 4 bases; unmatched junction bases: 3. CDR3 amino acids: CASSLGGQEYEQYF. CDR3 DNA sequence: TGTGCCAGCAGCTTAGGGGGACAGGAGTACGAGCAGTACTTC.

The rearrangement joins TRBV30 to TRBJ2-7; D is ambiguous. The ends were cut back, 3 bases at V and 3 bases at J, with 9 bases in the middle. The CDR3 spans 12 residues. The germline V gene has CDR1 GTSNPN and CDR2 SVGIG (reference sequence). CDR3 residues: CAWSSVSYEQYF. The DNA for the CDR3 is TGTGCCTGGAGCTCCGTGAGCTACGAGCAGTACTTC.

This clone was seen a few times. The genes are TRBV5-1 and TRBJ1-3; D gene uncertain. Germline V CDR1 and CDR2: SGHRS, YFSETQ. This CDR3 region has 15 residues. The ends were cut back, 0 bases at V and 0 bases at J, with 7 bases in the middle. CDR3 DNA: TGCGCCAGCAGCTTGGATGGAGCCTCTGGAAACACCATATATTTT. Protein: CASSLDGASGNTIYF.

This chain connects TRBV7-8 to TRBJ1-4, with D perhaps matching TRBD1 (5 bases). V was clipped by 5 bases and J by 8 bases, with 21 bases between them. The CDR3 loop spans 16 amino acids. Per germline, CDR1 SGHVS and CDR2 FQNEAQ. In DNA, the CDR3 is TGTGCCAGCAGCCCCAAGCCCAGGGACTTGGGGGAAAAACTGTTTTTT. It specifies CASSPKPRDLGEKLFF.

The chain recombines TRBV30 with TRBJ2-3; the match to TRBD2 covers 9 bases. Germline assignment: CDR1 GTSNPN and CDR2 SVGIG (reference sequence). This CDR3 region has 14 residues. Trimming removed 2 bases from V and 14 bases from J; junction bases left unmatched: 14. The CDR3 DNA sequence: TGTGCCTGGAGTCTAGGGCTAGCGGGGACCTCACCGTATTTT. Translating gives CAWSLGLAGTSPYF.

V is TRBV5-3 and J is TRBJ2-1; unclear D gene. TRBV5-3 is treated as an ORF (open reading frame) with a function not yet certain. The V and J ends lost 8 bases and 4 bases respectively, with 10 bases between them. The CDR3 covers 12 residues. This CDR3 reads CARGRRYNEQFF. The DNA of the CDR3 is TGTGCCAGGGGCAGACGTTACAATGAGCAGTTCTTC.